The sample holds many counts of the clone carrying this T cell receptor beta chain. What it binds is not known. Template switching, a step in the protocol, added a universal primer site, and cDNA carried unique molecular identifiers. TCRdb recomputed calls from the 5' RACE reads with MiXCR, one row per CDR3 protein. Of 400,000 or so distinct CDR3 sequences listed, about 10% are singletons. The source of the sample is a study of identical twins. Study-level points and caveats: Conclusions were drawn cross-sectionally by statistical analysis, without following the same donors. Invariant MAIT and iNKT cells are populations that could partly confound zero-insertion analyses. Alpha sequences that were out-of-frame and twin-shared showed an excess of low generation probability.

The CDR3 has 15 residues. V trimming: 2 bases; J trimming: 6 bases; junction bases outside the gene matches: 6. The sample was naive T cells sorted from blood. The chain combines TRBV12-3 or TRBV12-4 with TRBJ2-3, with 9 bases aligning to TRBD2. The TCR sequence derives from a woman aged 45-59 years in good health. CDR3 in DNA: TGTGCCAGCAGTTTATCTAGCGGGATCGGGGATACGCAGTATTTT. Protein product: CASSLSSGIGDTQYF.